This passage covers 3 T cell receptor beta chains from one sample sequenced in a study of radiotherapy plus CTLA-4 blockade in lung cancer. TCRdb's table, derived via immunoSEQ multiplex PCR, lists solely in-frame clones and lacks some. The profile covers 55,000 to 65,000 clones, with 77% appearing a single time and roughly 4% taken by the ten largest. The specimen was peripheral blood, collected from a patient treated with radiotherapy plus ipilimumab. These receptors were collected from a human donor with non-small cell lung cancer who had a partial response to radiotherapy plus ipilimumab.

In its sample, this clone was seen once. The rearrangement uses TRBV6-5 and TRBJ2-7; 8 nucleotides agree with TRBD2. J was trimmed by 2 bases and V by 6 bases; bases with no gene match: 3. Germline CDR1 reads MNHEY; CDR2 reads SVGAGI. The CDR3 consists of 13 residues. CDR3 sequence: CASSGGGTYEQYF. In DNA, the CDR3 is TGTGCCAGCAGCGGCGGGGGGACCTACGAGCAGTACTTC.

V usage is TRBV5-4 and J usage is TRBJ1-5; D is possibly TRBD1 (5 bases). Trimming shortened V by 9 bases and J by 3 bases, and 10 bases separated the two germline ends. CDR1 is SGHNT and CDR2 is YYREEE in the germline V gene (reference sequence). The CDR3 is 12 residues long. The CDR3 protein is CATGGYNQPQHF. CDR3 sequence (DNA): TGTGCCACCGGGGGGTACAATCAGCCCCAGCATTTT.

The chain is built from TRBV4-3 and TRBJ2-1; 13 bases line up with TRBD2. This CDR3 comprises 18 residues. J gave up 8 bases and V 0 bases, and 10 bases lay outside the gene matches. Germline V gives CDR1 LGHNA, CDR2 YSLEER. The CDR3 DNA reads TGCGCCAGCAGCCAAGAAGTACTAGCGGGGGGGCTTAGGGATGAGCAGTTCTTC. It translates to CASSQEVLAGGLRDEQFF.